The subject of this entry is one TCR beta chain. Its antigen is currently unknown. This sample stems from a study of beta chain features in type 1 diabetes. The overall study: Age, gender and cell yields were similar between patients and healthy donors. Across every sample, around 98 million sorted cells were examined in total. The study's findings and limits: There were fewer insertions and more deletions at the VDJ junctions of type 1 diabetes patients.

All of the isolated RNA was reverse transcribed, so expressed TCRB transcripts were sequenced. Clones were read by immunoSEQ multiplex PCR, and TCRdb kept only the in-frame ones, dropping some. There are almost 350,000 clones in the sample; 15% to 20% occur only once, and around 0.04% lies in the top ten. The V end lost 3 bases, the J end lost 0 bases, and 6 bases lay between the germline ends. This CDR3 is 14 amino acids long. Germline V gene data show CDR1 as SGDLS and CDR2 as YYNGEE. The source of this sequence is a young woman in good health. This chain links TRBV9 with TRBJ2-2, with D unclear. The material sequenced was naive CD4+ T cells from blood. CDR3 amino acids: CASSANANTGELFF. CDR3 sequence (DNA): TGTGCCAGCAGCGCCAATGCGAACACCGGGGAGCTGTTTTTT.